These 19 T cell receptor beta chains were sequenced from one sample in a study of T cell responses to AZD1222 COVID-19 vaccine. Assay: immunoSEQ multiplex PCR; the TCRdb copy retains only in-frame clones and omits some. The sample records 120,000 or so clones, around 90% being singletons. The sequences come from peripheral blood, collected 28 days after the second AZD1222 dose. All receptors come from an adult who received the AZD1222 COVID-19 vaccine.

The rearrangement joins TRBV7-8 to TRBJ1-5; a weak D match, TRBD1 (5 bases). CDR3 length: 15 residues. CDR1 and CDR2 from the germline V gene are SGHVS and FQNEAQ. Trimming cost V 5 bases and J 0 bases, with 11 bases left between them. The CDR3 region has the DNA TGTGCCAGCAGCGGTGCCCAGGGTAGCAATCAGCCCCAGCATTTT. This gives the protein CASSGAQGSNQPQHF. Drawing the rest from reference TRBV7-8 and TRBJ1-5, the complete variable domain is GAGVSQSPRYKVAKRGQDVALRCDPISGHVSLFWYQQALGQGPEFLTYFQNEAQLDKSGLPSDRFFAERPEGSVSTLKIQRTQQEDSAVYLCASSGAQGSNQPQHFGDGTRLSIL.

The chain employs TRBV6-2 or TRBV6-3 and TRBJ2-1, with D tentatively TRBD2 (6 bases). CDR1 is MNHEY and CDR2 is SVGEGT in the germline V gene. Trimming removed 5 bases from V and 7 bases from J, with 18 bases in between. The CDR3 loop spans 15 amino acids. CDR3 residues: CASSTGTGESNEQFF. CDR3 sequence (DNA): TGTGCCAGCAGTACCGGGACGGGAGAGTCGAATGAGCAGTTCTTC.

CDR3 bases: TGTGCCTGGAGTACGAACCCCGGAAGAGGAAACACCATATATTTT. Protein product: CAWSTNPGRGNTIYF. The chain combines TRBV30 with TRBJ1-3; D is unclear. Trimming took 2 bases from V and 4 from J, leaving 15 bases between them. This CDR3 comprises 15 residues. CDR1 and CDR2 (germline): GTSNPN, SVGIG (reference sequence).

V and J are TRBV19 and TRBJ1-4; D perhaps matches TRBD1 (5 bases). This CDR3 has 18 amino acids. CDR1 and CDR2 from the germline V gene are LNHDA and SQIVND (reference sequence). V lost 6 bases and J lost 0, with 20 bases in between. CDR3 region: CASSLIGGSAATNEKLFF. The CDR3 bases are TGTGCCAGTAGCCTCATTGGGGGGTCGGCTGCAACTAATGAAAAACTGTTTTTT.

The chain links TRBV28 to TRBJ2-7; 11 bases are shared with TRBD2. Germline loops: CDR1 MDHEN, CDR2 SYDVKM. With V trimmed by 6 bases and J by 3 bases, 7 bases remained unmatched. CDR3 length: 15 residues. CDR3 DNA: TGTGCCAGCAGGATTAGCGGGAGGGCAATCTACGAGCAGTACTTC. This encodes CASRISGRAIYEQYF.

The chain recombines TRBV4-2 with TRBJ2-5; 8 bases are shared with TRBD1. Looked up from germline, CDR1 is LGHNA and CDR2 is YNFKEQ. This CDR3 comprises 14 residues. V gave up 4 bases and J gave up 2 bases; unmatched junction bases: 3. DNA for the CDR3: TGTGCCAGCAGCCCGGGACAGGAACAAGAGACCCAGTACTTC. This sequence encodes CASSPGQEQETQYF.

The rearrangement joins TRBV30 to TRBJ2-7; 9 nucleotides align to TRBD1. The junction had 13 bases not matched to a gene; V was cut back by 4 bases and J by 3 bases. Germline loops: CDR1 GTSNPN, CDR2 SVGIG (reference sequence). The CDR3 sequence is 16 residues long. This CDR3 reads CAWIRLRDRVGYEQYF. The CDR3 DNA reads as TGTGCCTGGATCCGACTCCGGGACAGGGTGGGCTACGAGCAGTACTTC.

V gene TRBV5-6 combines with J gene TRBJ2-2, with a possible D match to TRBD1 (7 bases). CDR1 SGHDT and CDR2 YYEEEE come from the germline V gene. The CDR3 is 16 amino acids. V gave up 4 bases and J gave up 3 bases, with 16 bases separating them. The CDR3 region has the DNA TGTGCCAGCAGCCGTCGCAGGGGGGCGCACACCGGGGAGCTGTTTTTT. It yields the protein CASSRRRGAHTGELFF.

The genes are TRBV7-6 and TRBJ1-1; D may be TRBD1 (5 bases). Germline CDR1 is SGHVS and CDR2 is FNYEAQ. V shed 5 bases and J shed 8 bases, with 12 bases lying between them. There are 12 residues in the CDR3. CDR3 DNA: TGTGCCAGCAGCGGAGGGCGGACAGAAGCTTTCTTT. Its protein is CASSGGRTEAFF.

The rearrangement joins TRBV5-1 to TRBJ2-1, with D hard to call. This CDR3 region has 14 residues. V gave up 0 bases and J gave up 6 bases, with 10 bases separating them. Germline values: CDR1 SGHRS, CDR2 YFSETQ. Here the CDR3 DNA reads TGCGCCAGCAGCTTGGACCTCCCTTTCAATGAGCAGTTCTTC. Translated: CASSLDLPFNEQFF.

The rearrangement uses TRBV5-1 and TRBJ2-5; no definite D call. Germline assignment: CDR1 SGHRS and CDR2 YFSETQ. V dropped 1 base and J dropped 5 bases, with 9 bases sitting between them. This CDR3 contains 13 residues. The CDR3 reads CASSLPPLETQYF. The CDR3 DNA follows: TGCGCCAGCAGCTTGCCACCCCTTGAGACCCAGTACTTC.

The V gene is TRBV7-9, the J gene TRBJ2-7, with TRBD1 matching over 7 bases. From germline, CDR1 is SEHNR and CDR2 FQNEAQ (reference sequence). V lost 2 bases, J lost 6 bases, and 10 bases stayed unmatched. CDR3 length: 15 residues. CDR3 amino acids: CASSLTQDRVGEQYF. The CDR3 nucleotides read TGTGCCAGCAGCTTAACCCAAGACAGGGTGGGCGAGCAGTACTTC.

The J gene is TRBJ1-1, the V gene TRBV7-9; D is ambiguous. Per the germline V gene, CDR1 is SEHNR and CDR2 is FQNEAQ (reference sequence). The CDR3 consists of 15 residues. Trimming cost V 5 bases and J 4 bases, with 17 bases left between them. CDR3 bases: TGTGCCAGCAGCCCCCTATCGGATCGCCGCACTGAAGCTTTCTTT. Protein sequence: CASSPLSDRRTEAFF.

This chain uses TRBV10-3 with TRBJ2-7; 12 nucleotides agree with TRBD2. Germline V gene sequence: CDR1 ENHRY, CDR2 SYGVKD. The CDR3 loop spans 12 amino acids. The J segment lost 12 bases and the V segment lost 6 bases, leaving 6 bases of the junction unmatched. The CDR3 coding sequence is TGTGCCATCAGGACTAGCGGGGGCCCGGGGTACTTC. Translated: CAIRTSGGPGYF.

J is TRBJ1-4 and V is TRBV19; no reliable D call. Germline CDR1 is LNHDA and CDR2 is SQIVND (reference sequence). V was clipped by 2 bases and J by 7 bases, with 11 bases between them. CDR3 length: 14 amino acids. The CDR3: CASSIRSGSEKLFF. The DNA for the CDR3 is TGTGCCAGTAGTATAAGATCCGGCAGTGAAAAACTGTTTTTT.

The rearrangement uses TRBV6-2 or TRBV6-3 and TRBJ2-1; 8 nucleotides line up with TRBD2. From germline, CDR1 is MNHEY and CDR2 SVGEGT. The V gene end was trimmed by 2 bases and the J gene end by 0 bases; junction bases not matched to a gene: 12. CDR3 length: 19 residues. Here the CDR3 reads CASSYGGTSRRYSYNEQFF. CDR3 in DNA: TGTGCCAGCAGTTACGGGGGGACTAGTAGGCGATACTCCTACAATGAGCAGTTCTTC.

The chain uses TRBV27 and TRBJ2-3, with 8 nucleotides matching TRBD2. In germline, CDR1 is MNHEY, CDR2 SMNVEV (reference sequence). The CDR3 runs to 15 residues. V gave up 4 bases and J gave up 2 bases; unmatched junction bases: 5. CDR3 DNA: TGTGCCAGCAGTTCTCAGCGGGGGACCACAGATACGCAGTATTTT. Protein product: CASSSQRGTTDTQYF.

The chain uses TRBV11-2 and TRBJ1-1, with D tentatively TRBD1 (5 bases). Trimming removed 1 base from V and 2 bases from J, with 5 bases in between. The CDR3 covers 13 residues. Germline-derived CDR1 and CDR2 are SGHAT and FQNNGV. The CDR3 region is CASSLGGNTEAFF. CDR3 nucleotide sequence: TGTGCCAGCAGCTTAGGGGGCAACACTGAAGCTTTCTTT.

The chain links TRBV9 to TRBJ1-1; D gene ambiguous. This CDR3 spans 13 amino acids. Trimming stripped 1 base from V and 1 base from J, with 5 bases between. From germline, CDR1 is SGDLS and CDR2 YYNGEE. The CDR3 loop reads CASSVKGNTEAFF. The DNA of the CDR3 is TGTGCCAGCAGCGTAAAGGGGAACACTGAAGCTTTCTTT.